Sequencing of this TCR beta chain was carried out in a study of memory CD8 T cells in hepatitis C reinfection. Study summary: A couple of donors resolved primary infection, then developed chronic reinfection.

The V end was cut by 4 bases, the J end by 2 bases, with 9 bases between. Germline V gives CDR1 SQVTM, CDR2 ANQGSEA. CDR3 size: 12 residues. Time point of the sample: late/post reinfection, 12 to 24 weeks after detection. Sorted cells were sequenced directly ex vivo without any in vitro expansion. Donors came from people who inject drugs enrolled in HEPCO, Canada. Control naive CD8 T cells came from two donors at all three reinfection time points. Method: immunoSEQ multiplex PCR; TCRdb's copy keeps in-frame clones and lacks some. The data hold about 50,000 clones, with roughly nine tenths observed a single time.

This rearrangement joins TRBV29-1 to TRBJ2-7; D unclear. This TCR was sampled from a man aged 18 to 29 with hepatitis C virus infection. The sample taken for sequencing was naive CD8+ T cells sorted from blood. The CDR3 spells CSVVLPPYEQYF. CDR3 bases: TGCAGCGTTGTTCTACCCCCCTACGAGCAGTACTTC.